This T cell receptor (beta chain) was sequenced for a study of identifying expanded T cells in peripheral blood. The study, taken as a whole, reports: Differentially abundant clones: around 1.2 between replicates, approximately 16 at roughly 13 days, over 18 at four.

Remarks on this clone: The antigen is not known.

Germline values: CDR1 MGHRA, CDR2 YSYEKL. V shed 5 bases and J 5 bases; nucleotides not matched to a gene: 10. This CDR3 region has 15 residues. The repertoire was sequenced with immunoSEQ multiplex PCR; TCRdb's copy has only in-frame clones and lacks some. The sample gives more than 50,000 clones, approximately 83% of which show up once; about a fifth is in the top ten. During the collection period, no donor immune events like infections were recorded. This sequence was found in a person aged 18 to 69 in good health. Input material: blood. The gene calls are TRBV4-1 and TRBJ1-1, with TRBD1 matching 8 bases. In nucleotides, the CDR3 is TGCGCCAGCAGCGACCTAACAGGGGGTAGTACTGAAGCTTTCTTT. The encoded protein is CASSDLTGGSTEAFF.